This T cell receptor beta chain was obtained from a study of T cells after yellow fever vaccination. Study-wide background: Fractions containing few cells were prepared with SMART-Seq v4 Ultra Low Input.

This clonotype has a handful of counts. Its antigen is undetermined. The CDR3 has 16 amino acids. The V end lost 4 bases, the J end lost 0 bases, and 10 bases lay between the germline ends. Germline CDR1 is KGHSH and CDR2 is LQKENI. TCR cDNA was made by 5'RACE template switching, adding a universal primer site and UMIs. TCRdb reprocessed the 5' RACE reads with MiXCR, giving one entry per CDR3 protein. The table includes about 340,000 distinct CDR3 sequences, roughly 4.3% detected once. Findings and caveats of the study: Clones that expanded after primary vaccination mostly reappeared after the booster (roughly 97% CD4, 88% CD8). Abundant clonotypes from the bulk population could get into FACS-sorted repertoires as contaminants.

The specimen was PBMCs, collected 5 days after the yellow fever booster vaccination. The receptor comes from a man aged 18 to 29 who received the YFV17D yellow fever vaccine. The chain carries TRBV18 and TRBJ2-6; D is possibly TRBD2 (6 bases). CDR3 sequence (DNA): TGTGCCAGCTCACGGTTAGCGGCCTCTGGGGCCAACGTCCTGACTTTC. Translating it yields CASSRLAASGANVLTF.